This T cell receptor (beta chain) was sequenced during a study of response to subunit inactivated influenza vaccine. This clonotype was picked up a small number of times. The CDR3 is 14 amino acids. V dropped 2 bases and J dropped 5; count of bases not matched to a gene: 6. Germline V gene sequence: CDR1 SGHRS, CDR2 YFSETQ. TCRdb used MiXCR to reprocess the RT-PCR reads, holding one entry per CDR3 protein. Counted here are hundreds of thousands of distinct CDR3 sequences, over 9% occurring once; the ten biggest clones make up about 11%. This sample was shared with a second study, whose subject was T cells expressing NK-cell markers. As that report states: UMIs accompanied the 5'RACE template switching by which TCR beta cDNA was made. Sorted CD3+CD56-NKG2C+, CD3+CD56+NKG2C- and CD3+CD56+NKG2C+ T cells were the source of the TCR beta repertoires. NKG2C+ dominant clonotype frequencies in five or six donors were about 1.0-7.5% of CD8+ T cells.

The rearrangement uses TRBV5-1 and TRBJ2-7; TRBD2 matches 8 bases. The clonotype originates from a man aged 50-59 years who received an inactivated influenza vaccine. The sequencing used PBMCs from blood, collected on the day of vaccination. CDR3 sequence reads: CASSLSGSRNEQYF. Written as DNA, the CDR3 is TGCGCCAGCAGCTTAAGCGGGAGCCGGAACGAGCAGTACTTC.